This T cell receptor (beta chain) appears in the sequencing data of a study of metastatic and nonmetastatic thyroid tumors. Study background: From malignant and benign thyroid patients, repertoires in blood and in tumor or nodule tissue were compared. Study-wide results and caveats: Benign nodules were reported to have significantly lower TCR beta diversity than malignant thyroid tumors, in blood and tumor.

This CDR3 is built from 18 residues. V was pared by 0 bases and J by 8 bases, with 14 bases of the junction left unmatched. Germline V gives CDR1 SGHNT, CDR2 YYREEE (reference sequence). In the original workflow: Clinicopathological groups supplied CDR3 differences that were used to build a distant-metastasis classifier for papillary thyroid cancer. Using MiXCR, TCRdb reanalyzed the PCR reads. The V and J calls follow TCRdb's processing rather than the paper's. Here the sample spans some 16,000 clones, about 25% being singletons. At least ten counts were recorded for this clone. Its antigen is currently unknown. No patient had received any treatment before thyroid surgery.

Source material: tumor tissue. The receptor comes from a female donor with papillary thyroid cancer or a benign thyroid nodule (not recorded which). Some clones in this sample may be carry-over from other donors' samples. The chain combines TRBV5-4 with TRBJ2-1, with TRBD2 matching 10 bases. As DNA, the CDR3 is TGTGCCAGCAGCTTGGGAGGGACTAGCGTTCGGGCTTCGGATGAGCAGTTCTTC. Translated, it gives CASSLGGTSVRASDEQFF.